This TCR beta chain was sequenced in a study of T cell repertoires in cytomegalovirus infection. Study details: Public TCR beta signatures provided an indication of both CMV infection and a matching HLA type.

TCRdb called the reads again in MiXCR, with one record for every CDR3 protein. The table includes roughly 700,000 distinct CDR3 sequences, around 35% detected once. This clonotype came up a few times. Its antigen is still unknown. The germline CDR1 and CDR2 sequences are SGHVS and FNYEAQ. The CDR3 runs 18 residues. Trimming removed 5 bases from V and 4 bases from J, with 25 bases in between. Study observations and caveats: Dominating the ex vivo response were HLA-C-restricted CMV-specific TCR beta clonotypes. The study identified carriers of CMV plus the relevant HLA from cumulative public TCR beta family frequency.

This sequence was found in a human donor in good health (CMV status not recorded). Some clones in this sample may be carry-over from other donors' samples. The rearrangement uses TRBV7-6 and TRBJ2-3; the D is unclear. Specimen: cultured PBMCs, collected from culture after CMV antigen stimulation. CDR3 amino acids: CASSPYYSLLGGADTQYF. DNA of the CDR3: TGTGCCAGCAGCCCCTACTATTCCCTATTAGGTGGCGCAGATACGCAGTATTTT. Supplemented by reference TRBV7-6 and TRBJ2-3, the full variable domain reads GAGVSQSPRYKVTKRGQDVALRCDPISGHVSLYWYRQALGQGPEFLTYFNYEAQQDKSGLPNDRFSAERPEGSISTLTIQRTEQRDSAMYRCASSPYYSLLGGADTQYFGPGTRLTVL.